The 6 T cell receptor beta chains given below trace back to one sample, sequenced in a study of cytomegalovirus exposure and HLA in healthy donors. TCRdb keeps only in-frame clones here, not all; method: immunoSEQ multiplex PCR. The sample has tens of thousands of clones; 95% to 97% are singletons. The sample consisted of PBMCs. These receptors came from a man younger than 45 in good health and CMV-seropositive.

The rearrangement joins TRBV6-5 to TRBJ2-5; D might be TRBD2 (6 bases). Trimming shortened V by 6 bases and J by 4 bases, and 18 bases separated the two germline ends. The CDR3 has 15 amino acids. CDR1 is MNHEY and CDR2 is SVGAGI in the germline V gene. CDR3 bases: TGTGCCAGCAGCTACGGGGGTACTAGCTCAGAGACCCAGTACTTC. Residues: CASSYGGTSSETQYF.

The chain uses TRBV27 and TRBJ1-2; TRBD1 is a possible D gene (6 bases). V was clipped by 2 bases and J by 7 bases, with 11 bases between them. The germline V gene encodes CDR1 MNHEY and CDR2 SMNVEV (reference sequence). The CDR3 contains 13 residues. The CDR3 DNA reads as TGTGCCAGCAGTTTAAAAGGGGGGGCTGGCTACACCTTC. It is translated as CASSLKGGAGYTF.

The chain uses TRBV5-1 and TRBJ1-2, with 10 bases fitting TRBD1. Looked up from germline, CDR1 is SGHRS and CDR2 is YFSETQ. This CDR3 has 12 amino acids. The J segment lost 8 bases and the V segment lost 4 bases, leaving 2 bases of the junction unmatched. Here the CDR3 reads CASSPTGGGYTF. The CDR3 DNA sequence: TGCGCCAGCAGCCCGACAGGGGGCGGCTACACCTTC.

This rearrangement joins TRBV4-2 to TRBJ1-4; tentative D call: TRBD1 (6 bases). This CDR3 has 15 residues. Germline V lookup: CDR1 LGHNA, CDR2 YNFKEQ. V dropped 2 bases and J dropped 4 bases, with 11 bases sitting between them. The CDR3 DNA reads TGTGCCAGCAGCCAACTTAAGGGACATAATGAAAAACTGTTTTTT. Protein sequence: CASSQLKGHNEKLFF.

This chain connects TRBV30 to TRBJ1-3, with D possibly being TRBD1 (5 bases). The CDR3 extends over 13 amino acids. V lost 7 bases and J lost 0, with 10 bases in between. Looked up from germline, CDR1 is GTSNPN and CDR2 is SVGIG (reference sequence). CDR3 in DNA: TGTGCCTCACAGGCCCTCTCTGGAAACACCATATATTTT. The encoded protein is CASQALSGNTIYF.

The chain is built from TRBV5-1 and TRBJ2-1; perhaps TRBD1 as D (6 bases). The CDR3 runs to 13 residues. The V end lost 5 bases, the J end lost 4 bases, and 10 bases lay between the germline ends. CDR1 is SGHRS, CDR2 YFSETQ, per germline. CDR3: CASSSTGYNEQFF. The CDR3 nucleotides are TGCGCCAGCAGTTCTACAGGGTACAATGAGCAGTTCTTC.